The 32 T cell receptor beta chains in this list originate from one sample, sequenced in a study of shared clonotypes between healthy human individuals. Cells designated naive CD8 were CD45RO-negative and were positively selected for CCR7, with terminally differentiated effector memory CD45RA+ cells excluded. Clones were read by immunoSEQ multiplex PCR, and TCRdb kept only the in-frame ones, dropping some. Among about 2.1 million clones listed, about 93% were seen once. Specimen: naive CD8+ T cells from PBMCs. These receptors came from a man between 18 and 35 years old in good health. Some clones in this sample may be carry-over from other donors' samples.

The V gene is TRBV20-1, the J gene TRBJ1-2; D unclear. Deletions cut 6 bases from V and 6 bases from J, with 11 bases between. The V gene's germline CDR1 is DFQATT and CDR2 SNEGSKA (reference sequence). The CDR3 loop spans 11 amino acids. This CDR3 is CSAHSEDGYTF. CDR3 nucleotide sequence: TGCAGTGCCCACTCGGAGGATGGCTACACCTTC.

A single count supports this clone. This chain connects TRBV7-2 to TRBJ2-7, with 9 bases fitting TRBD2. This CDR3 spans 16 amino acids. Germline CDR1 is SGHTA and CDR2 is FQGNSA. The trim removed 5 bases at V and 4 bases at J, leaving 12 bases unmatched. This chain's CDR3 is CASSRPPSGMWYEQYF. For the CDR3, the DNA is TGTGCCAGCAGCCGACCTCCTAGCGGGATGTGGTACGAGCAGTACTTC.

This chain uses TRBV10-3 with TRBJ2-3; 10 nucleotides line up with TRBD2. Germline CDR1 is ENHRY and CDR2 is SYGVKD. Trimming at V came to 2 bases and at J to 0 bases, leaving 8 bases not matched to a gene. The CDR3 is made up of 18 amino acids. CDR3 sequence: CAISEEGGLADSTDTQYF. CDR3 nucleotide sequence: TGTGCCATCAGTGAGGAAGGCGGACTAGCGGATAGCACAGATACGCAGTATTTT.

The rearrangement uses TRBV7-9 and TRBJ2-1, with a possible D match to TRBD2 (6 bases). The germline CDR1 and CDR2 sequences are SEHNR and FQNEAQ (reference sequence). This CDR3 spans 15 amino acids. Trimming shortened V by 2 bases and J by 14 bases, and 22 bases separated the two germline ends. The CDR3 region is CASSLLSWGGTGEFF. The CDR3 bases are TGTGCCAGCAGCTTACTGTCCTGGGGCGGGACCGGGGAGTTCTTC.

This chain joins TRBV28 and TRBJ1-5; the D gene is possibly TRBD1 (6 bases). V dropped 1 base and J dropped 0 bases, with 7 bases sitting between them. Looked up from germline, CDR1 is MDHEN and CDR2 is SYDVKM. The CDR3 spans 15 residues. The CDR3 loop is CASSLLGGSNQPQHF. The DNA of the CDR3 is TGTGCCAGCAGTTTATTAGGGGGTAGCAATCAGCCCCAGCATTTT.

The chain has TRBV28 and TRBJ1-5, with D perhaps TRBD1 (6 bases). Trimming cost V 11 bases and J 4 bases, with 15 bases left between them. Germline CDR1 and CDR2: MDHEN and SYDVKM. The CDR3 runs 13 residues. For the CDR3, the DNA is TGTGCCGGGGGGGCCGAATCGAATCAGCCCCAGCATTTT. Protein sequence: CAGGAESNQPQHF.

The V and J genes are TRBV15 and TRBJ2-1; 11 bases line up with TRBD2. The germline V gene has CDR1 LNHNV and CDR2 YYDKDF (reference sequence). V trimming: 1 base; J trimming: 5 bases; junction bases outside the gene matches: 1. CDR3 length equals 15 residues. CDR3 amino acids: CATSRVAGGNNEQFF. CDR3 sequence (DNA): TGTGCCACCAGCAGAGTAGCGGGAGGGAACAATGAGCAGTTCTTC. The whole variable domain, filled in from reference TRBV15 and TRBJ2-1, reads DAMVIQNPRYQVTQFGKPVTLSCSQTLNHNVMYWYQQKSSQAPKLLFHYYDKDFNNEADTPDNFQSRRPNTSFCFLDIRSPGLGDTAMYLCATSRVAGGNNEQFFGPGTRLTVL.

The CDR3 nucleotides are TGCAGCGTGATGGACGGATATACAGATACGCAGTATTTT. As protein: CSVMDGYTDTQYF. The chain has TRBV29-1 and TRBJ2-3, with D unclear. Germline V CDR1 and CDR2: SQVTM, ANQGSEA. Trimming cost V 6 bases and J 3 bases, with 13 bases left between them. This CDR3 is built from 13 residues.

This chain uses TRBV6-1 with TRBJ1-5, with a weak D call TRBD1 (6 bases). Germline loops: CDR1 MNHNS, CDR2 SASEGT. This CDR3 has 14 amino acids. With 7 bases removed from V and 6 bases from J, the gap between germline ends came to 16 bases. CDR3 sequence: CASTDLWGAQPQHF. CDR3 DNA: TGTGCCAGCACCGACCTCTGGGGGGCTCAGCCCCAGCATTTT.

The chain is built from TRBV28 and TRBJ2-5; weak D call: TRBD2 (5 bases). CDR3 length: 17 residues. Germline assignment: CDR1 MDHEN and CDR2 SYDVKM. Deletions cut 6 bases from V and 5 bases from J, with 25 bases between. For the CDR3, the DNA is TGTGCCAGCAGGGGCCGGCAGAGCGGTGACTACTGGGAGACCCAGTACTTC. This codes for CASRGRQSGDYWETQYF. The full variable domain, completed using reference TRBV28 and TRBJ2-5, is DVKVTQSSRYLVKRTGEKVFLECVQDMDHENMFWYRQDPGLGLRLIYFSYDVKMKEKGDIPEGYSVSREKKERFSLILESASTNQTSMYLCASRGRQSGDYWETQYFGPGTRLLVL.

The chain couples TRBV14 to TRBJ2-6, with unresolved D. Germline V CDR1 and CDR2: SGHDN, FVKESK. Trimming took 4 bases from V and 0 from J, leaving 7 bases between them. This CDR3 comprises 15 residues. CDR3 coding DNA: TGTGCCAGCAGCCCCGCCCTCTCTGGGGCCAACGTCCTGACTTTC. It is translated as CASSPALSGANVLTF.

This clone was detected only a few times. This sample also contains other DNA sequences that code for the same CDR3. The chain uses TRBV27 and TRBJ2-7; 9 bases are a match to TRBD1. The CDR3 runs 13 residues. Trimming cost V 5 bases and J 3 bases; bases outside gene matches: 2. Per the germline V gene, CDR1 is MNHEY and CDR2 is SMNVEV (reference sequence). CDR3 amino acids: CASSPGQGYEQYF. The CDR3 nucleotides read TGTGCCAGCAGTCCGGGACAGGGCTACGAGCAGTACTTC.

Written as DNA, the CDR3 is TGTGCCAGCAGCCAAGGAATTTTTGAAGCTTTCTTT. Translation gives CASSQGIFEAFF. J is TRBJ1-1 and V is TRBV4-2; D is undetermined. CDR1 and CDR2 from the germline V gene are LGHNA and YNFKEQ. This CDR3 region has 12 residues. The V end lost 1 base, the J end lost 7 bases, and 7 bases lay between the germline ends.

V and J are TRBV5-5 and TRBJ2-7, with D uncertain. V lost 0 bases to trimming and J lost 2 bases, with 21 bases between them. The CDR3 is made up of 18 amino acids. Germline V gives CDR1 SGHKS, CDR2 YYEKEE (reference sequence). In DNA, the CDR3 is TGTGCCAGCAGCTTGGGCGCTGTAGCCAAATTTACAGCCTACGAGCAGTACTTC. Translating it yields CASSLGAVAKFTAYEQYF.

This clone was counted a single time. The rearrangement uses TRBV28 and TRBJ2-1; D call uncertain. Deletions cut 5 bases from V and 2 bases from J, with 13 bases between. Per the germline V gene, CDR1 is MDHEN and CDR2 is SYDVKM. The CDR3 loop spans 15 amino acids. In DNA form, the CDR3 reads TGTGCCAGCAGTGTGATAGGACCACCCTACAATGAGCAGTTCTTC. Protein product: CASSVIGPPYNEQFF.

This clone has just one count. V usage is TRBV2 and J usage is TRBJ2-2, with D possibly matching TRBD1 (5 bases). V dropped 0 bases and J dropped 6 bases, with 11 bases sitting between them. This CDR3 contains 15 residues. Germline CDR1 and CDR2: SNHLY and FYNNEI. CDR3: CASSEARGRSGELFF. CDR3 bases: TGTGCCAGCAGTGAAGCAAGGGGCCGGTCCGGGGAGCTGTTTTTT.

V usage is TRBV9 and J usage is TRBJ2-7; 7 nucleotides match TRBD1. CDR3 size: 14 residues. Per germline, CDR1 SGDLS and CDR2 YYNGEE. With V trimmed by 4 bases and J by 3 bases, 7 bases remained unmatched. CDR3 coding DNA: TGTGCCAGCAGCCCTGGACAGGCAGGCTACGAGCAGTACTTC. It specifies CASSPGQAGYEQYF. The full variable domain, completed using reference TRBV9 and TRBJ2-7, is DSGVTQTPKHLITATGQRVTLRCSPRSGDLSVYWYQQSLDQGLQFLIQYYNGEERAKGNILERFSAQQFPDLHSELNLSSLELGDSALYFCASSPGQAGYEQYFGPGTRLTVT.

The chain employs TRBV7-6 and TRBJ2-7; 7 bases fit TRBD1. Germline CDR1 and CDR2: SGHVS and FNYEAQ. The CDR3 runs 16 residues. V lost 2 bases and J lost 1; bases outside the gene matches: 8. The DNA of the CDR3 is TGTGCCAGCAGCTTAAGTCTTCAGGGGGAGTCCTACGAGCAGTACTTC. Its translation is CASSLSLQGESYEQYF.

About this clone: The sample contains more than one DNA sequence encoding this CDR3. V is TRBV19 and J is TRBJ2-3, with D perhaps being TRBD1 or TRBD2 (5 bases each). CDR3 length: 13 residues. Germline CDR1 and CDR2: LNHDA and SQIVND (reference sequence). V lost 8 bases and J lost 2, with 11 bases in between. The CDR3 DNA sequence: TGTGCCAGTTCGGGGCGGTACACAGATACGCAGTATTTT. Translated: CASSGRYTDTQYF.

This chain uses TRBV11-2 with TRBJ2-1; D possibly corresponds to TRBD2 (6 bases). The CDR3 sequence is 16 residues long. CDR1 SGHAT and CDR2 FQNNGV come from the germline V gene. Between the trimmed V and J ends, which lost 5 bases and 7 bases, there was a span of 21 bases. Written as DNA, the CDR3 is TGTGCCAGCAGCCGGATCGGGGGACTCGTATATAATGAGCAGTTCTTC. Translation gives CASSRIGGLVYNEQFF.

About this clone: This sample includes further DNA sequences coding for the same CDR3. This chain links TRBV30 with TRBJ2-7; D not resolved. Germline assignment: CDR1 GTSNPN and CDR2 SVGIG (reference sequence). This CDR3 has 10 residues. Trimming pared 0 bases from V and 7 bases from J, leaving 4 bases between. The CDR3 reads CAWSVREQYF. For the CDR3, the DNA is TGTGCCTGGAGTGTGAGGGAGCAGTACTTC.

This chain uses TRBV7-8 with TRBJ2-1; 7 bases fit TRBD2. Germline lookup yields CDR1 SGHVS and CDR2 FQNEAQ. The CDR3 length is 16 residues. The trim removed 8 bases at V and 7 bases at J, leaving 17 bases unmatched. In DNA, the CDR3 is TGTGCCAGCCTCCTTCTGCGGGGAGGGCCGGGTAATGAGCAGTTCTTC. It encodes CASLLLRGGPGNEQFF.

This clone has just a few counts. This chain links TRBV7-9 with TRBJ2-2, with D possibly TRBD1 on 5 matching bases. Germline V gene sequence: CDR1 SEHNR, CDR2 FQNEAQ (reference sequence). The CDR3 length is 17 residues. The ends were cut back, 5 bases at V and 2 bases at J, with 18 bases in the middle. The CDR3 coding sequence is TGTGCCAGCAGCCGTAGAATTACAGACAGAAACACCGGGGAGCTGTTTTTT. It specifies CASSRRITDRNTGELFF. Together with reference TRBV7-9 and TRBJ2-2, the CDR3 gives the full variable domain: DTGVSQNPRHKITKRGQNVTFRCDPISEHNRLYWYRQTLGQGPEFLTYFQNEAQLEKSRLLSDRFSAERPKGSFSTLEIQRTEQGDSAMYLCASSRRITDRNTGELFFGEGSRLTVL.

The rearrangement joins TRBV9 to TRBJ2-1, with 8 bases matching TRBD2. Germline CDR1 is SGDLS and CDR2 is YYNGEE. The CDR3 loop spans 16 amino acids. Trimming removed 4 bases from V and 7 bases from J; junction bases left unmatched: 13. The CDR3 is CASSPPTGLVWNEQFF. Written as DNA, the CDR3 is TGTGCCAGCAGCCCCCCCACGGGACTAGTTTGGAATGAGCAGTTCTTC.

This chain joins TRBV11-3 and TRBJ2-5, with 11 positions matching TRBD1. Germline values: CDR1 SGHNT, CDR2 YENEEA. This CDR3 spans 15 amino acids. Trimming removed 5 bases from V and 5 bases from J; junction bases left unmatched: 7. The CDR3 bases are TGTGCCAGCAGCCCAGGACAGGGGGCTGTGGAGACCCAGTACTTC. Translating gives CASSPGQGAVETQYF. The whole variable domain, filled in from reference TRBV11-3 and TRBJ2-5, reads EAGVVQSPRYKIIEKKQPVAFWCNPISGHNTLYWYLQNLGQGPELLIRYENEEAVDDSQLPKDRFSAERLKGVDSTLKIQPAELGDSAVYLCASSPGQGAVETQYFGPGTRLLVL.

The chain links TRBV13 to TRBJ2-3, with D perhaps TRBD1 or TRBD2 (5 bases each). The CDR3 has 13 residues. Deletions cut 11 bases from V and 1 base from J, with 13 bases between. The germline V gene encodes CDR1 PRHDT and CDR2 FYEKMQ (reference sequence). CDR3 amino acids: CAWGSGGTDTQYF. The CDR3 DNA is TGTGCCTGGGGCTCCGGGGGCACAGATACGCAGTATTTT.

CDR3 DNA sequence: TGCGCCAGCAGCCCAACGGGCGGGCGGACGAACACTGAAGCTTTCTTT. Protein product: CASSPTGGRTNTEAFF. This sequence joins TRBV4-1 and TRBJ1-1, with unresolved D. Germline CDR1 reads MGHRA; CDR2 reads YSYEKL. The V end was cut by 4 bases, the J end by 1 base, with 16 bases between. This CDR3 comprises 16 residues.

The CDR3 DNA reads TGCGCCAGCAGCCCCCCTGCGGGAGGGCCATCAGATACGCAGTATTTT. As protein: CASSPPAGGPSDTQYF. The chain employs TRBV4-1 and TRBJ2-3; 9 positions match TRBD2. With V trimmed by 4 bases and J by 4 bases, 9 bases remained unmatched. The CDR3 extends over 16 amino acids. Germline values: CDR1 MGHRA, CDR2 YSYEKL.

This rearrangement joins TRBV7-8 to TRBJ1-1; D is unclear. CDR1 is SGHVS and CDR2 is FQNEAQ in the germline V gene. V was pared by 2 bases and J by 0 bases, with 16 bases between. The CDR3 consists of 17 residues. The CDR3 sequence is CASSLFDLFSLNTEAFF. The CDR3 DNA sequence: TGTGCCAGCAGCTTATTCGATCTATTTTCTCTGAACACTGAAGCTTTCTTT.

Here the CDR3 reads CASSVASGPSYEQYF. As DNA, the CDR3 is TGTGCCAGCAGTGTCGCTAGCGGACCATCCTACGAGCAGTACTTC. The chain is built from TRBV2 and TRBJ2-7, with TRBD2 identical over 7 bases. The CDR3 has 15 amino acids. V gave up 4 bases and J gave up 1 base; unmatched junction bases: 7. Germline CDR1 SNHLY, CDR2 FYNNEI. The whole variable domain, remainder taken from reference TRBV2 and TRBJ2-7, is EPEVTQTPSHQVTQMGQEVILRCVPISNHLYFYWYRQILGQKVEFLVSFYNNEISEKSEIFDDQFSVERPDGSNFTLKIRSTKLEDSAMYFCASSVASGPSYEQYFGPGTRLTVT.

The V call is TRBV7-9, the J call TRBJ2-2; D might be TRBD2 (7 bases). The CDR3 spans 16 residues. The V end was cut by 4 bases, the J end by 6 bases, with 18 bases between. Germline V lookup: CDR1 SEHNR, CDR2 FQNEAQ (reference sequence). CDR3 amino acids: CASSSKGGTIAGELFF. CDR3 coding DNA: TGTGCCAGCAGCTCTAAGGGGGGGACTATCGCCGGGGAGCTGTTTTTT.

The V call is TRBV5-1, the J call TRBJ1-1, with 9 bases aligning to TRBD1. V lost 4 bases and J lost 6; bases outside the gene matches: 4. Per germline, CDR1 SGHRS and CDR2 YFSETQ. This CDR3 spans 13 amino acids. The DNA for the CDR3 is TGCGCCAGCAGCGGACAGGGGAGTGCTGAAGCTTTCTTT. Amino acid sequence: CASSGQGSAEAFF.